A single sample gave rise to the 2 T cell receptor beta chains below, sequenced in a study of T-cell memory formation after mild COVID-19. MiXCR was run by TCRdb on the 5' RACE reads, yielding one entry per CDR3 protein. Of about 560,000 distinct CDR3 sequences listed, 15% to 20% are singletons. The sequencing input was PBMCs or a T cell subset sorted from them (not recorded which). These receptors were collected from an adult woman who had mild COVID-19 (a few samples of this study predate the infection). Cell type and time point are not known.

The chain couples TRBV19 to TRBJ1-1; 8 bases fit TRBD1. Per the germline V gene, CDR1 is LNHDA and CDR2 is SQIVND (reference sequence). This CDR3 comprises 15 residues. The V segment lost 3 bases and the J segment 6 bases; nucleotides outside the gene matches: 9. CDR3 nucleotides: TGTGCCAGTAGTATGGGTCGGACAGGGAGGCCTGAAGCTTTCTTT. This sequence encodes CASSMGRTGRPEAFF.

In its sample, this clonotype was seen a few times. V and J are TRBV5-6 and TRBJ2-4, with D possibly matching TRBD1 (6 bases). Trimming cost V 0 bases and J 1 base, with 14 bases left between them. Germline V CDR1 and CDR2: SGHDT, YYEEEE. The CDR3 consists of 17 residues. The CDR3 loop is CASSLALVGAAKNIQYF. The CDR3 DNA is TGTGCCAGCAGCTTGGCCCTCGTGGGGGCGGCCAAAAACATTCAGTACTTC.